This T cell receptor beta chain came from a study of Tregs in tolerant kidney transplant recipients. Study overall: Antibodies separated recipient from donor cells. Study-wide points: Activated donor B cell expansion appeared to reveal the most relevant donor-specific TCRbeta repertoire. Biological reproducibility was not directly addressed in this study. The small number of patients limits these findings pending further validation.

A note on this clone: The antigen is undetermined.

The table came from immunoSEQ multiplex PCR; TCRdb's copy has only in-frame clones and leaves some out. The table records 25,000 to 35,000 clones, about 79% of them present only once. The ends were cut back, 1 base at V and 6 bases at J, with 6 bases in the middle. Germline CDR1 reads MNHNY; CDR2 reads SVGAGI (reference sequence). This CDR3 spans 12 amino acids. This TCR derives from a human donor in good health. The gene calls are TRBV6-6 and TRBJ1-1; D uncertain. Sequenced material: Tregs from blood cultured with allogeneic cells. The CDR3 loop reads CASSYWGAEAFF. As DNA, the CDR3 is TGTGCCAGCAGTTACTGGGGTGCTGAAGCTTTCTTT.